This TCR beta chain was sequenced in a study of PD-L1 blockade in urothelial cancer. Background on the study: Reported median T cell count for blood samples was around 150,000.

The CDR3 length is 13 residues. From germline, CDR1 is MDHEN and CDR2 SYDVKM. Unmatched junction bases numbered 3, after V lost 6 bases and J lost 5 bases. Stated time point: peripheral blood 6 weeks after treatment start. The investigators introduced synthetic TCR analog templates into each PCR as spikes. Data came from immunoSEQ multiplex PCR; TCRdb stores just in-frame clones and leaves some out. This table has about 110,000 clones, 75% to 95% appearing once. The chain uses TRBV28 and TRBJ1-5, with 8 bases matching TRBD1. The sequenced sample was PBMCs, obtained around atezolizumab (anti-PD-L1) treatment. This TCR was sampled from a man in his sixties with urothelial cancer. The CDR3 is CASRDRDYQPQHF. The CDR3, as DNA: TGTGCCAGCAGGGACAGGGACTATCAGCCCCAGCATTTT.